The rows below give T cell receptor beta chains drawn from one sample of a study of blood T cell repertoires in COVID-19. Only in-frame clones appear in the TCRdb table, and some are missing; sequencing was by immunoSEQ multiplex PCR. The data show 110,000 or so clones, approximately 87% seen once. Sequencing was performed on peripheral blood. The origin of the receptors is a man in his 70s who had recovered from COVID-19. Each CDR3 is given without its conserved first and last residue. The order of the fields is J gene, D gene, CDR3 length, V gene, CDR3 protein. D genes are given only for firm matches.

J: TRBJ2-3; D: -; length: 13; V: TRBV5-8; CDR3: ASSLVGQITDTQY
J: TRBJ2-1; D: TRBD2; length: 13; V: TRBV7-8; CDR3: ASSPLAGVYNEQF
J: TRBJ2-1; D: TRBD2; length: 14; V: TRBV10-3; CDR3: AISGPGLAGTNEQF
J: TRBJ2-3; D: -; length: 11; V: TRBV12-3/TRBV12-4; CDR3: ASRVASTDTQY
J: TRBJ1-2; D: -; length: 14; V: TRBV9; CDR3: ASSVAGGGPYYGYT
J: TRBJ2-1; D: TRBD2; length: 14; V: TRBV7-2; CDR3: ASSPLRTSGTHEQF
J: TRBJ2-1; D: TRBD2; length: 12; V: TRBV29-1; CDR3: SVEGGRGSDEQF
J: TRBJ1-2; D: -; length: 13; V: TRBV4-3; CDR3: ASSQGYRANYGYT
J: TRBJ1-1; D: -; length: 12; V: TRBV6-2/TRBV6-3; CDR3: ASSLSLMNTEAF
J: TRBJ1-5; D: -; length: 13; V: TRBV4-2; CDR3: ASSQVGRSNQPQH
J: TRBJ2-1; D: -; length: 13; V: TRBV7-3; CDR3: ASSLAGPSYNEQF
J: TRBJ1-2; D: -; length: 11; V: TRBV19; CDR3: ASSIAPDYGYT
J: TRBJ2-3; D: TRBD2; length: 12; V: TRBV7-3; CDR3: ASSSGLVGDTQY
J: TRBJ1-1; D: TRBD1; length: 12; V: TRBV11-3; CDR3: ASSLRGRDTEAF
J: TRBJ2-7; D: -; length: 12; V: TRBV29-1; CDR3: SVGRDPVSYEQY
J: TRBJ1-1; D: -; length: 11; V: TRBV12-3/TRBV12-4; CDR3: ASSYSSNTEAF
J: TRBJ2-1; D: TRBD1; length: 13; V: TRBV5-1; CDR3: ASSGDRGRKNEQF
J: TRBJ2-7; D: -; length: 13; V: TRBV15; CDR3: ATSRELATSYEQY
J: TRBJ2-1; D: TRBD2; length: 13; V: TRBV7-2; CDR3: ASKASGSSYNEQF
J: TRBJ2-7; D: -; length: 11; V: TRBV2; CDR3: ASSPSSSYEQY
J: TRBJ1-6; D: TRBD1; length: 13; V: TRBV7-9; CDR3: ASSPGTGGTSPLH
J: TRBJ1-3; D: TRBD1; length: 13; V: TRBV3-1/TRBV3-2; CDR3: ASSYWTGTGNTIY
J: TRBJ2-7; D: -; length: 10; V: TRBV29-1; CDR3: SVGRQPYEQY
J: TRBJ1-2; D: -; length: 11; V: TRBV7-9; CDR3: ASSLGQNYGYT
J: TRBJ2-2; D: TRBD1; length: 13; V: TRBV10-3; CDR3: AIRGQTVDTGELF
J: TRBJ1-1; D: -; length: 11; V: TRBV6-5; CDR3: ASSRTTLTEAF
J: TRBJ1-1; D: TRBD1; length: 12; V: TRBV3-1/TRBV3-2; CDR3: ASNPGTGYTEAF
J: TRBJ1-2; D: TRBD1; length: 13; V: TRBV7-3; CDR3: ASSTSGGADYGYT
J: TRBJ1-6; D: -; length: 12; V: TRBV2; CDR3: ASSERTVGSPLH
J: TRBJ2-2; D: TRBD2; length: 14; V: TRBV4-1; CDR3: ASSRRLAENTGELF
J: TRBJ1-1; D: -; length: 9; V: TRBV20-1; CDR3: SGNGNTEAF
J: TRBJ2-2; D: -; length: 12; V: TRBV3-1/TRBV3-2; CDR3: ASSQDSGTGELF
J: TRBJ2-1; D: -; length: 11; V: TRBV18; CDR3: ASSPPSTNEQF
J: TRBJ2-7; D: -; length: 11; V: TRBV29-1; CDR3: SAGPTPIDEQY
J: TRBJ2-7; D: TRBD1; length: 11; V: TRBV29-1; CDR3: SVVGDRGREQY
J: TRBJ1-6; D: -; length: 12; V: TRBV5-1; CDR3: ASSLDGGNSPLH
J: TRBJ2-3; D: TRBD2; length: 13; V: TRBV28; CDR3: ASSPGTSGTDTQY
J: TRBJ1-1; D: -; length: 14; V: TRBV24-1; CDR3: ATSDSHPEGGTEAF
J: TRBJ2-3; D: TRBD2; length: 14; V: TRBV24-1; CDR3: ATSEPDGRATDTQY
J: TRBJ1-5; D: -; length: 13; V: TRBV4-2; CDR3: ASSQNRNSNQPQH
J: TRBJ2-2; D: -; length: 11; V: TRBV6-4; CDR3: ASSGTRGGELF
J: TRBJ2-7; D: TRBD2; length: 15; V: TRBV27; CDR3: ASSPASFRGRRNEQY
J: TRBJ2-5; D: -; length: 14; V: TRBV9; CDR3: ASSESNSGFQETQY
J: TRBJ1-6; D: -; length: 13; V: TRBV7-9; CDR3: ASSLVSGYNSPLH
J: TRBJ2-2; D: TRBD2; length: 16; V: TRBV4-2; CDR3: ASSQEYRLAGTSGELF
J: TRBJ1-3; D: TRBD1; length: 14; V: TRBV5-1; CDR3: ASSLGAGGSGNTIY
J: TRBJ2-5; D: TRBD2; length: 16; V: TRBV3-1/TRBV3-2; CDR3: ASSLSWLAGGLQETQY
J: TRBJ2-1; D: TRBD2; length: 14; V: TRBV24-1; CDR3: ATSDLRIAGGNEQF
J: TRBJ1-6; D: -; length: 13; V: TRBV9; CDR3: ASSPRGSYNSPLH
J: TRBJ2-2; D: TRBD1; length: 12; V: TRBV5-8; CDR3: ASSFTGGSGELF
J: TRBJ1-3; D: TRBD1; length: 11; V: TRBV7-7; CDR3: ASSSGQGNTIY
J: TRBJ1-2; D: -; length: 11; V: TRBV5-5; CDR3: ASSPPQRGGYT
J: TRBJ1-6; D: -; length: 14; V: TRBV28; CDR3: ASSLWEGTSDSPLH